Here is one T cell receptor (beta chain) with its context. Its binding antigen is unknown. No much larger clone is present one base from it, and per-base qualities are unavailable. The collaborating institutions used their own protocols to collect whole blood in K2EDTA tubes. For TCRbeta analysis, collaborator samples were shipped as frozen whole blood, as isolated PBMCs, or as DNA extracted from either sample type. TCRbeta CDR3 regions were amplified from genomic DNA by means of the immunoSEQ Assay, a bias-controlled multiplex PCR. The authors' analysis ran thus. The number of nucleated cells in each sample was estimated by amplification of reference gene primers within the assay. To quantify the absolute abundance of each unique TCRbeta CDR3 rearrangement, sequence reads were collapsed and filtered. For each sample, productive Simpson clonality was calculated as the square root of Simpson's diversity index across productive rearrangements. The source is immuneACCESS, and TCRdb retained only in-frame sequences with V and J called. Part of the clones is not carried over; for the studies checked, unresolved V genes explain less than half of this, and the remainder is unexplained. V, J and clone size derive from that table, while D and trimming were established from the DNA sequence. Present in this sample are about 140,000 clones, roughly 84% of which were seen just once. The ten largest account for 7.5% to 8.5% of the sample.

Clipping removes 11 bases from V and 0 bases from J, with 6 as the unmatched junction base count. CDR1 ENHRY and CDR2 SYGVKD are derived from the germline V gene. Counted from cysteine to phenylalanine, this CDR3 has 14 amino acids. Only the CDR3 region is kept as DNA, spanning 42 bases read in frame from base 1. The source of the sample is a study of blood T cell repertoires in COVID-19 (dated by TCRdb to between 2020 and 2021). Context from the whole study: Samples covering the acute and convalescent phases of COVID-19 were provided by collaborators in the United States, Italy and Spain. The dataset comprised deeply sampled blood TCRbeta repertoires from subjects exposed to, actively infected with, or recovered from COVID-19. Sample metadata almost always included a de-identified subject ID, COVID-19 status, age in years and sex. A freely available public database, intended as a resource for researchers studying the immune response to SARS-CoV-2, is where the repertoires were released. The prospective study material was composed of cDNA or gDNA derived from T cells, B-cell-depleted T cells, or PBMCs. Samples came from the ongoing ImmuneRACE study (first 160 participants) plus 1,254 subjects from 6 global collaborators. HLA class I and class II types, where available, came from metadata supplied by the sample provider rather than from assay-based typing. On the study overall, not on this receptor specifically: The quantity of clinical and demographic metadata differed by source and by participant and was supplied without curation.

What was sequenced was peripheral blood. Here the chain combines TRBV10-3 and TRBJ2-3; 9 bases in the middle match TRBD2. The TCR sequence derives from a woman in her fifties or sixties with acute or convalescent COVID-19. The CDR3 protein is CAAGGGLSTDTQYF. The DNA sequence follows: TGTGCCGCGGGAGGGGGGCTGAGCACAGATACGCAGTATTTT.